The 24 T cell receptor beta chains below come from one sample, sequenced in a study of cytomegalovirus exposure and HLA in healthy donors. The PCR ran on 60 Vbeta and 13 Jbeta primers. Sequencing used immunoSEQ multiplex PCR; TCRdb keeps in-frame clones, though not all of them. Its table lists about 40,000 clones. Sequencing was done on a sample of PBMCs. These TCRs come from a woman in her 30s in good health and CMV-seronegative.

In regard to this clone: Mismatch with germline at one junction end may stem from a read error. The chain uses TRBV19 and TRBJ2-1; 9 bases are shared with TRBD2. CDR3 length: 15 amino acids. Germline assignment: CDR1 LNHDA and CDR2 SQIVND (reference sequence). DNA of the CDR3: TGTGCCAGTACCCATAGCGGGAGCTCCGACAATGAGCAGTTCTTC. Its protein product is CASTHSGSSDNEQFF.

The chain uses TRBV6-1 and TRBJ1-5; no reliable D call. V gave up 3 bases and J gave up 0 bases, with 9 bases separating them. The germline V gene encodes CDR1 MNHNS and CDR2 SASEGT. This CDR3 is built from 15 residues. In DNA, the CDR3 is TGTGCCAGCAGTGACTTCAGATATAGCAATCAGCCCCAGCATTTT. Its protein product is CASSDFRYSNQPQHF.

The chain is built from TRBV30 and TRBJ2-1; 8 bases match TRBD2. Germline CDR1 and CDR2: GTSNPN and SVGIG (reference sequence). Trimming took 0 bases from V and 14 from J; bases not matched to a gene: 9. The CDR3 has 13 amino acids. The CDR3: CAWSVLDSGMKFF. The CDR3 DNA reads as TGTGCCTGGAGTGTACTGGATAGCGGGATGAAGTTCTTC.

The rearrangement joins TRBV29-1 to TRBJ2-1; perhaps TRBD1 as D (5 bases). From germline, CDR1 is SQVTM and CDR2 ANQGSEA. The ends were cut back, 4 bases at V and 10 bases at J, with 14 bases in the middle. CDR3 length equals 12 residues. The CDR3 protein is CSVGDWAGEQFF. CDR3 DNA: TGCAGCGTTGGGGATTGGGCAGGGGAGCAGTTCTTC.

V is TRBV7-8 and J is TRBJ2-1, with 7 bases lining up with TRBD2. The CDR3 is made up of 15 amino acids. V was clipped by 3 bases and J by 4 bases; unmatched bases: 6. The germline gives CDR1 SGHVS, CDR2 FQNEAQ. Here the CDR3 DNA reads TGTGCCAGCAGCTTCCGCCGGGGGGTATACAATGAGCAGTTCTTC. This gives the protein CASSFRRGVYNEQFF.

This chain uses TRBV18 with TRBJ2-1, with D perhaps matching TRBD2 (5 bases). Germline V gene lookup returns CDR1 KGHSH and CDR2 LQKENI. V lost 3 bases and J 4 bases, leaving 16 bases between the germline ends. This CDR3 region has 16 residues. CDR3 sequence (DNA): TGTGCCAGCTCACCCGACGTGGGGAGTTTGTACAATGAGCAGTTCTTC. It encodes CASSPDVGSLYNEQFF. The full variable domain, its missing parts supplied by reference TRBV18 and TRBJ2-1, is NAGVMQNPRHLVRRRGQEARLRCSPMKGHSHVYWYRQLPEEGLKFMVYLQKENIIDESGMPKERFSAEFPKEGPSILRIQQVVRGDSAAYFCASSPDVGSLYNEQFFGPGTRLTVL.

The rearrangement joins TRBV2 to TRBJ1-4; 8 bases are a match to TRBD1. The trim removed 4 bases at V and 4 bases at J, leaving 8 bases unmatched. This CDR3 region has 16 residues. Germline V lookup: CDR1 SNHLY, CDR2 FYNNEI. CDR3 in amino acids: CASSAGTGHFNEKLFF. The CDR3 region has the DNA TGTGCCAGCAGTGCCGGGACAGGCCATTTTAATGAAAAACTGTTTTTT.

The chain combines TRBV6-1 with TRBJ1-1; 7 bases agree with TRBD1. Looked up from germline, CDR1 is MNHNS and CDR2 is SASEGT. There are 14 residues in the CDR3. V gave up 7 bases and J gave up 2 bases; unmatched junction bases: 7. CDR3 residues: CASKGGGFNTEAFF. The CDR3 nucleotides are TGTGCCAGCAAAGGGGGCGGGTTTAACACTGAAGCTTTCTTT.

The genes are TRBV9 and TRBJ2-7, with TRBD1 identical over 9 bases. V was clipped by 1 base and J by 5 bases; unmatched bases: 25. Germline values: CDR1 SGDLS, CDR2 YYNGEE. The CDR3 loop spans 21 amino acids. The DNA of the CDR3 is TGTGCCAGCAGCGTAATGGGACAGGGACCCTTCCAAGCCGCTGCCCCGGACGAGCAGTACTTC. This sequence encodes CASSVMGQGPFQAAAPDEQYF.

The chain combines TRBV30 with TRBJ1-1; 7 nucleotides line up with TRBD1. The CDR3 spans 16 residues. CDR1 is GTSNPN and CDR2 is SVGIG in the germline V gene (reference sequence). V gave up 3 bases and J gave up 1 base; unmatched junction bases: 11. In DNA form, the CDR3 reads TGTGCCTGGAGCCGCGAACCTTACAGGGGGAACACTGAAGCTTTCTTT. It translates to CAWSREPYRGNTEAFF.

The chain has TRBV18 and TRBJ2-1, with 12 bases identical to TRBD1. Germline V gene data show CDR1 as KGHSH and CDR2 as LQKENI. The CDR3 consists of 16 residues. With V trimmed by 3 bases and J by 8 bases, 8 bases remained unmatched. CDR3 sequence reads: CASSPLGTGGGHEQFF. The CDR3 DNA reads TGTGCCAGCTCACCCCTCGGGACAGGGGGCGGGCATGAGCAGTTCTTC.

The CDR3 loop is CASSFYNQETQYF. CDR3 in DNA: TGTGCCAGCAGCTTTTATAATCAAGAGACCCAGTACTTC. The chain employs TRBV7-9 and TRBJ2-5; D is unclear. Deletions cut 3 bases from V and 2 bases from J, with 7 bases between. This CDR3 is 13 amino acids long. In germline, CDR1 is SEHNR, CDR2 FQNEAQ (reference sequence). Complete variable domain (other parts from reference TRBV7-9 and TRBJ2-5): DTGVSQNPRHKITKRGQNVTFRCDPISEHNRLYWYRQTLGQGPEFLTYFQNEAQLEKSRLLSDRFSAERPKGSFSTLEIQRTEQGDSAMYLCASSFYNQETQYFGPGTRLLVL.

The V and J genes are TRBV18 and TRBJ1-5; 11 nucleotides align to TRBD1. Germline values: CDR1 KGHSH, CDR2 LQKENI. V shed 3 bases, J shed 0 bases, and the junction held 7 bases outside the gene matches. The CDR3 sequence is 18 residues long. Written as DNA, the CDR3 is TGTGCCAGCTCACCCGGGACAGGGGGGCCTTATAGCAATCAGCCCCAGCATTTT. It translates to CASSPGTGGPYSNQPQHF.

The V and J genes are TRBV4-3 and TRBJ2-5; D might be TRBD2 (5 bases). CDR1 LGHNA and CDR2 YSLEER come from the germline V gene. The CDR3 sequence is 14 residues long. V lost 0 bases and J lost 3, with 8 bases in between. The CDR3 DNA reads TGCGCCAGCAGCCAAGATTGGCGGGAAGAGACCCAGTACTTC. It yields the protein CASSQDWREETQYF.

V gene TRBV29-1 combines with J gene TRBJ2-1; 10 nucleotides align to TRBD2. The CDR3 is made up of 13 amino acids. Germline V lookup: CDR1 SQVTM, CDR2 ANQGSEA. Trimming at V came to 1 base and at J to 6 bases, leaving 0 bases not matched to a gene. Written as DNA, the CDR3 is TGCAGCGTTGAAGGACTAGCGGGCAATGAGCAGTTCTTC. It yields the protein CSVEGLAGNEQFF.

The J gene is TRBJ1-2, the V gene TRBV27, with D possibly matching TRBD1 (6 bases). CDR1 MNHEY and CDR2 SMNVEV come from the germline V gene (reference sequence). V was trimmed by 5 bases and J by 4 bases, leaving 17 bases between them. This CDR3 spans 15 amino acids. Here the CDR3 reads CASSPGAGVGYGYTF. CDR3 bases: TGTGCCAGCAGTCCAGGAGCAGGGGTAGGCTATGGCTACACCTTC.

The J gene is TRBJ1-2, the V gene TRBV4-2, with a tentative D call TRBD1 (5 bases). Germline CDR1 LGHNA, CDR2 YNFKEQ. With 4 bases removed from V and 8 bases from J, the gap between germline ends came to 20 bases. The CDR3 length is 15 residues. The CDR3 DNA follows: TGTGCCAGCAGCCCCGTTACCGCCCAGGGAAGCGGCTACACCTTC. Protein product: CASSPVTAQGSGYTF.

The genes are TRBV18 and TRBJ2-7; D may be TRBD2 (6 bases). V lost 2 bases and J lost 6, with 11 bases in between. The CDR3 loop spans 13 amino acids. Germline V CDR1 and CDR2: KGHSH, LQKENI. This CDR3 reads CASSPVGAGEQYF. Here the CDR3 DNA reads TGTGCCAGCTCACCAGTGGGAGCGGGCGAGCAGTACTTC.

CDR3 sequence reads: CASSYTDDNYNEQFF. The CDR3 nucleotides are TGTGCCAGCAGTTATACTGACGACAACTACAATGAGCAGTTCTTC. The chain recombines TRBV6-5 with TRBJ2-1; D gene unclear. From germline, CDR1 is MNHEY and CDR2 SVGAGI. V was pared by 3 bases and J by 3 bases, with 12 bases between. This CDR3 comprises 15 residues.

The V and J genes are TRBV19 and TRBJ1-5; possible D gene TRBD1, 6 bases. This CDR3 is 15 amino acids long. Trimming took 0 bases from V and 1 from J, leaving 7 bases between them. Germline CDR1 LNHDA, CDR2 SQIVND (reference sequence). CDR3 protein: CASSIDRGSNQPQHF. The CDR3 DNA follows: TGTGCCAGTAGTATAGACAGGGGAAGCAATCAGCCCCAGCATTTT.

The chain has TRBV5-1 and TRBJ1-4; 7 nucleotides line up with TRBD1. This CDR3 has 16 amino acids. J was trimmed by 0 bases and V by 0 bases; bases with no gene match: 2. From germline, CDR1 is SGHRS and CDR2 YFSETQ. The DNA for the CDR3 is TGCGCCAGCAGCTTGGATGGACAGGCAACTAATGAAAAACTGTTTTTT. Protein: CASSLDGQATNEKLFF.

This chain links TRBV6-5 with TRBJ1-2; 7 bases agree with TRBD1. V lost 8 bases to trimming and J lost 7 bases; unmatched junction nucleotides: 7. The CDR3 is 12 amino acids. Germline V lookup: CDR1 MNHEY, CDR2 SVGAGI. The CDR3 sequence is CASGQRQGGYTF. The DNA for the CDR3 is TGTGCCAGCGGCCAAAGACAGGGTGGCTACACCTTC.

The chain employs TRBV7-9 and TRBJ2-5; D possibly corresponds to TRBD1 (6 bases). Germline-derived CDR1 and CDR2 are SEHNR and FQNEAQ (reference sequence). V lost 3 bases and J lost 5, with 16 bases in between. This CDR3 comprises 15 residues. The CDR3 DNA follows: TGTGCCAGCAGCTTTTTTTTGGGGGCCGGGGAGACCCAGTACTTC. It encodes CASSFFLGAGETQYF.

J is TRBJ1-1 and V is TRBV25-1; a possible D gene is TRBD1 (6 bases). Per germline, CDR1 MGHDK and CDR2 SYGVNS. The CDR3 has 13 amino acids. Deletions cut 4 bases from V and 5 bases from J, with 11 bases between. CDR3 loop: CASSGQGKTEAFF. The CDR3 DNA is TGTGCCAGCAGTGGGCAGGGGAAAACTGAAGCTTTCTTT.